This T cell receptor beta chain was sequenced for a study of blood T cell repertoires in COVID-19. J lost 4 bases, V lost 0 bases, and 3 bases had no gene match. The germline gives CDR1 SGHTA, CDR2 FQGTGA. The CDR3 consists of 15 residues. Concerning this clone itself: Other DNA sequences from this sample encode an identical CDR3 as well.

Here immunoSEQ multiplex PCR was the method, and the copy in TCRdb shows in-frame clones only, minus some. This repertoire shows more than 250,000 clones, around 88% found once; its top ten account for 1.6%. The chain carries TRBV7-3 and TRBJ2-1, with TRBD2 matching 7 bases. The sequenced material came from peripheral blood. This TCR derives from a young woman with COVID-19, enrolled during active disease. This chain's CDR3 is CASSLTSGPYNEQFF. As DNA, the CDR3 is TGTGCCAGCAGCTTAACTAGCGGGCCTTACAATGAGCAGTTCTTC.